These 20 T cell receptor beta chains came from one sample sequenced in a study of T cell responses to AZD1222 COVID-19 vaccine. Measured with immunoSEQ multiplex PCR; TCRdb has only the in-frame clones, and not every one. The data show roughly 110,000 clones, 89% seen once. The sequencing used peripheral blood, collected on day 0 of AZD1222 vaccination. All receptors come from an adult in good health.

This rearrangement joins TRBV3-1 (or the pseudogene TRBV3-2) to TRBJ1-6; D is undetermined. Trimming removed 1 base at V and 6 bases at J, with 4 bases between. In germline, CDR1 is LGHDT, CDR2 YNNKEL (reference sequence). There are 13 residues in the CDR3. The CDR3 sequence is CASSQGVNSPLHF. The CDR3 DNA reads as TGTGCCAGCAGCCAAGGAGTTAATTCACCCCTCCACTTT.

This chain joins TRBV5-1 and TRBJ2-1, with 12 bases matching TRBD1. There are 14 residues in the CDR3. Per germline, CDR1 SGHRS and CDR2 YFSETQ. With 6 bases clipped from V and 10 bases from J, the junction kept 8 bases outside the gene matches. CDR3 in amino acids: CASTRDRGQGEQFF. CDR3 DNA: TGCGCCAGCACCCGGGACAGGGGGCAAGGGGAGCAGTTCTTC.

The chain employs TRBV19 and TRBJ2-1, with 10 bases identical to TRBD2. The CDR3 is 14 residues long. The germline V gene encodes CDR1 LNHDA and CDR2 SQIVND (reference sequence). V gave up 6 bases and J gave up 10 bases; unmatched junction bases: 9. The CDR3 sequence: CASSTGLASIEQFF. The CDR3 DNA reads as TGTGCCAGTAGCACGGGACTAGCGTCAATCGAGCAGTTCTTC.

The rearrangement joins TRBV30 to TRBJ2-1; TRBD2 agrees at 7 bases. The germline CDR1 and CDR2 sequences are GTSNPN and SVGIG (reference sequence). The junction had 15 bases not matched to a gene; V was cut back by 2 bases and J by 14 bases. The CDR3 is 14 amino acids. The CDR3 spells CAWSTGGSPSWEFF. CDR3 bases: TGTGCCTGGAGTACAGGCGGGAGCCCCTCGTGGGAGTTCTTC. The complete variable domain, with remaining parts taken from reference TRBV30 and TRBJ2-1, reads SQTIHQWPATLVQPVGSPLSLECTVEGTSNPNLYWYRQAAGRGLQLLFYSVGIGQISSEVPQNLSASRPQDRQFILSSKKLLLSDSGFYLCAWSTGGSPSWEFFGPGTRLTVL.

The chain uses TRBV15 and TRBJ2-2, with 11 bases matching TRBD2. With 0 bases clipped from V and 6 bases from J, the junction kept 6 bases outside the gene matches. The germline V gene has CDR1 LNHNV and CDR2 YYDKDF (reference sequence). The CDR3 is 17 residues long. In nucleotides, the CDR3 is TGTGCCACCAGCAGAGATGGGACTAGCGGTCGTCCCGGGGAGCTGTTTTTT. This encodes CATSRDGTSGRPGELFF.

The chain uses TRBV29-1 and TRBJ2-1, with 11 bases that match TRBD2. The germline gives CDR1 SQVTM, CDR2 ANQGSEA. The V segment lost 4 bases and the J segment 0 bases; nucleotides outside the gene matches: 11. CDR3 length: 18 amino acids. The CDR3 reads CSVGTSGLLLGSYNEQFF. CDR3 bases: TGCAGCGTTGGGACTAGCGGGCTTCTCTTGGGCTCCTACAATGAGCAGTTCTTC.

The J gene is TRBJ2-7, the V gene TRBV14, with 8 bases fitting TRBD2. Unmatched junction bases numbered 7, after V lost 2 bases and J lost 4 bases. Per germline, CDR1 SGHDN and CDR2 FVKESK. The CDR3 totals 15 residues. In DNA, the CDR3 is TGTGCCAGCAGCCAATCCGGGAGGGGGTCATACGAGCAGTACTTC. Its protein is CASSQSGRGSYEQYF.

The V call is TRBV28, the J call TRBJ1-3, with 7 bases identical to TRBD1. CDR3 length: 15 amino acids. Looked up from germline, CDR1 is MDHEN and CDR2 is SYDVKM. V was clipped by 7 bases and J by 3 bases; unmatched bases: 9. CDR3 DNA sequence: TGTGCCAGCACCTCCTTGGGGACAGATGGAAACACCATATATTTT. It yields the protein CASTSLGTDGNTIYF.

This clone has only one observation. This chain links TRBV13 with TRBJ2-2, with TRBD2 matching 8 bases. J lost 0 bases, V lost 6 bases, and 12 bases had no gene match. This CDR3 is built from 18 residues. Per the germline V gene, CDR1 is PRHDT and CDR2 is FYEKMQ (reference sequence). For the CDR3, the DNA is TGTGCCAGCAGGGAGTCGAGGCTAGCGGGCGCGAACACCGGGGAGCTGTTTTTT. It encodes CASRESRLAGANTGELFF.

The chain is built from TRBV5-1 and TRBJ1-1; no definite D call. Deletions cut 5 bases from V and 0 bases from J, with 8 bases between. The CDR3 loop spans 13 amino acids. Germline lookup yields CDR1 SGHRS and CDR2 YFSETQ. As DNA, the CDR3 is TGCGCCAGCAGATGGGGTATGAACACTGAAGCTTTCTTT. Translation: CASRWGMNTEAFF.

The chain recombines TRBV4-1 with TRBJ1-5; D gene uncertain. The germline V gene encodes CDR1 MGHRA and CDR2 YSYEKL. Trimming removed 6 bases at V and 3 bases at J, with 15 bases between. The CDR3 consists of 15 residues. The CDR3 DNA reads TGCGCCAGCAGGCCACAGATCGGGAACAATCAGCCCCAGCATTTT. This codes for CASRPQIGNNQPQHF.

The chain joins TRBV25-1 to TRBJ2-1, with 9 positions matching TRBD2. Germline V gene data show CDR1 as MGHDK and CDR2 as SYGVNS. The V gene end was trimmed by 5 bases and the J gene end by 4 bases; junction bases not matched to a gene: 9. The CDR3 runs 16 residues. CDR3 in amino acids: CASSPQAGGLYNEQFF. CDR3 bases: TGTGCCAGCAGTCCCCAAGCGGGAGGTTTATACAATGAGCAGTTCTTC.

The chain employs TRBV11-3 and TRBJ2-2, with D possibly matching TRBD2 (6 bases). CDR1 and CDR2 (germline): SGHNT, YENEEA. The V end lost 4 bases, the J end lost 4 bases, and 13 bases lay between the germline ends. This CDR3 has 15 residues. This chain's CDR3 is CASSSLGGTTGELFF. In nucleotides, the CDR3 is TGTGCCAGCAGCTCCCTCGGAGGGACCACCGGGGAGCTGTTTTTT.

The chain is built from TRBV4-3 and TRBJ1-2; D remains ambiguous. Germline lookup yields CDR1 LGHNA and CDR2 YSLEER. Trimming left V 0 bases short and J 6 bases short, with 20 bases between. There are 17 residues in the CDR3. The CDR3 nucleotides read TGCGCCAGCAGCCAAGAAGATAGTGGAACAGATCGGAATGGCTACACCTTC. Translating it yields CASSQEDSGTDRNGYTF.

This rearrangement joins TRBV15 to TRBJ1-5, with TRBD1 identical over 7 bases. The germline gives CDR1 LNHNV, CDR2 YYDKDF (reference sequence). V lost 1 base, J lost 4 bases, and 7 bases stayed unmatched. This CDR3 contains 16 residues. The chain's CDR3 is CATSRGAGTANQPQHF. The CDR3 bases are TGTGCCACCAGCAGAGGGGCCGGGACAGCGAATCAGCCCCAGCATTTT.

The DNA for the CDR3 is TGTGCCAGTAGTATTTCGCGGGCGAGGACTGAAGCTTTCTTT. This codes for CASSISRARTEAFF. V usage is TRBV19 and J usage is TRBJ1-1, with D uncertain. V was clipped by 3 bases and J by 5 bases, with 13 bases between them. In germline, CDR1 is LNHDA, CDR2 SQIVND (reference sequence). CDR3 size: 14 residues.

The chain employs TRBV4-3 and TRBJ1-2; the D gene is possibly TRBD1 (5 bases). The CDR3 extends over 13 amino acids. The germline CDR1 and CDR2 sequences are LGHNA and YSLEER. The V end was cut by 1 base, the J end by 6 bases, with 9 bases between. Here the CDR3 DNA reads TGCGCCAGCAGCCAAGGAGGGGTGCATGGCTACACCTTC. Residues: CASSQGGVHGYTF.

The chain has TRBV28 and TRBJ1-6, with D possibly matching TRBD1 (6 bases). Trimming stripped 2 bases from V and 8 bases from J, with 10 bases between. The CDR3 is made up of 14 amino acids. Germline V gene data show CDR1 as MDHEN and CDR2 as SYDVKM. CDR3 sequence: CASSLQGRDSPLHF. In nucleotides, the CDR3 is TGTGCCAGCAGTTTACAGGGGCGGGATTCACCCCTCCACTTT.

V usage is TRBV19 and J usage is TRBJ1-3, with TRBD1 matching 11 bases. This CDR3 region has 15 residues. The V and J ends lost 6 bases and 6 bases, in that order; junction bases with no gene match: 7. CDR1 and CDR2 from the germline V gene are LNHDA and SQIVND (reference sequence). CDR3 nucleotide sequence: TGTGCCAGTAGGAGGACAGGGGGCGCGGAAAACACCATATATTTT. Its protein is CASRRTGGAENTIYF.

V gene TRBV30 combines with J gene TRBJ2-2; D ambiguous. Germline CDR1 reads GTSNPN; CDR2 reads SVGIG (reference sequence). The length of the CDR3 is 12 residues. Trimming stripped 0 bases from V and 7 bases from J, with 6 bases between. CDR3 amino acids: CAWSVNHGELFF. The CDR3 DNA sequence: TGTGCCTGGAGTGTGAATCACGGGGAGCTGTTTTTT.